This is a list of T cell receptor beta chains from one sample in a study of T cell therapy after organ transplantation. For these TCRs, the target antigens are not known. The data were produced by immunoSEQ multiplex PCR, yet TCRdb's version contains in-frame clones alone and is incomplete. The repertoire holds 20,000 to 25,000 clones, with roughly 84% as singletons. The starting material was CD8+ T cells from blood, obtained after autologous CMV-specific T cell therapy. These TCRs come from a human patient who had received a solid organ transplant and had CMV disease. Some T cells may possibly be graft donor cells. The CDR3 runs from the conserved cysteine through the conserved F or W. The order of the fields is D gene, CDR3 length, J gene, clone size, V gene, CDR3 DNA, CDR3 protein. The D gene is left open where the match is weak. Clone size is shown for a subset of rows, as once, few, many or a class of expanded clone.

d_gene: NA
len: 15
j_gene: TRBJ1-5
abundance: NA
v_gene: TRBV4-1
CDR3nt: TGCGCCAGCAGCCAAGATAGGGGGTTCAATCAGCCCCAGCATTTT
CDR3aa: CASSQDRGFNQPQHF

d_gene: NA
len: 15
j_gene: TRBJ2-4
abundance: NA
v_gene: TRBV11-1
CDR3nt: TGTGCCAGCAGCTCAACCCCCGACAGGAGAGACATTCAGTACTTC
CDR3aa: CASSSTPDRRDIQYF

d_gene: NA
len: 14
j_gene: TRBJ2-2
abundance: NA
v_gene: TRBV7-3
CDR3nt: TGTGCCAGCAGCTTAAATGGGAACACCGGGGAGCTGTTTTTT
CDR3aa: CASSLNGNTGELFF

d_gene: NA
len: 12
j_gene: TRBJ1-2
abundance: NA
v_gene: TRBV28
CDR3nt: TGTGCCAGCAGCGTAATCCACTATGGCTACACCTTC
CDR3aa: CASSVIHYGYTF

d_gene: NA
len: 17
j_gene: TRBJ1-5
abundance: NA
v_gene: TRBV5-1
CDR3nt: TGCGCCAGCAGCTCGACTCCCGGGACGGATAGCAATCAGCCCCAGCATTTT
CDR3aa: CASSSTPGTDSNQPQHF

d_gene: NA
len: 15
j_gene: TRBJ1-4
abundance: NA
v_gene: TRBV13
CDR3nt: TGTGCCAGCAGCCCCAGGGCGGAGACTGATGAAAAACTGTTTTTT
CDR3aa: CASSPRAETDEKLFF

d_gene: TRBD2
len: 15
j_gene: TRBJ2-1
abundance: few
v_gene: TRBV6-4
CDR3nt: TGTGCCAGCAGTCCGGGGGGGGAAGCCTACAATGAGCAGTTCTTC
CDR3aa: CASSPGGEAYNEQFF

d_gene: NA
len: 13
j_gene: TRBJ2-2
abundance: NA
v_gene: TRBV11-2
CDR3nt: TGTGCCAGCGGAACGAGGGGGACCGGGGAGCTGTTTTTT
CDR3aa: CASGTRGTGELFF

d_gene: NA
len: 13
j_gene: TRBJ2-3
abundance: few
v_gene: TRBV4-3
CDR3nt: TGCGCCAGCAGCCAACCACCCGAGGATACGCAGTATTTT
CDR3aa: CASSQPPEDTQYF

d_gene: NA
len: 14
j_gene: TRBJ2-5
abundance: NA
v_gene: TRBV7-2
CDR3nt: TGTGCCAGCAGCTTAAGTTTGTTCCAAGAGACCCAGTACTTC
CDR3aa: CASSLSLFQETQYF

d_gene: NA
len: 11
j_gene: TRBJ2-1
abundance: NA
v_gene: TRBV20-1
CDR3nt: TGCAGTGCTAGTAGGGAGTCGGGGCAGTTCTTC
CDR3aa: CSASRESGQFF

d_gene: TRBD1
len: 15
j_gene: TRBJ1-2
abundance: NA
v_gene: TRBV7-8
CDR3nt: TGTGCCAGCAGCACAGCCGGGACAGGGGGTTTGGGCTACACCTTC
CDR3aa: CASSTAGTGGLGYTF

d_gene: NA
len: 15
j_gene: TRBJ2-2
abundance: NA
v_gene: TRBV6-6
CDR3nt: TGTGCCAGCAGTTTCCTAGCGAAGGACACCGGGGAGCTGTTTTTT
CDR3aa: CASSFLAKDTGELFF

d_gene: TRBD2
len: 14
j_gene: TRBJ2-1
abundance: NA
v_gene: TRBV9
CDR3nt: TGTGCCAGCACCAATAGCGGGAGCGACAATGAGCAGTTCTTC
CDR3aa: CASTNSGSDNEQFF

d_gene: NA
len: 14
j_gene: TRBJ1-2
abundance: NA
v_gene: TRBV29-1
CDR3nt: TGCAGCGTTGAAGAACTACTGACAGACTATGGCTACACCTTC
CDR3aa: CSVEELLTDYGYTF

d_gene: NA
len: 13
j_gene: TRBJ2-2
abundance: NA
v_gene: TRBV5-4
CDR3nt: TGTGCCAGCAGCCTCGACCCTACCGGGGAGCTGTTTTTT
CDR3aa: CASSLDPTGELFF

d_gene: TRBD2
len: 15
j_gene: TRBJ2-1
abundance: NA
v_gene: TRBV4-1
CDR3nt: TGCGCCAGCAGCCAAGTTGGGCGGGAGCCCCCGGAGCAGTTCTTC
CDR3aa: CASSQVGREPPEQFF

d_gene: NA
len: 14
j_gene: TRBJ1-5
abundance: few
v_gene: TRBV4-2
CDR3nt: TGTGCCAGCAGCCAAGGAGGGTGGGATCAGCCCCAGCATTTT
CDR3aa: CASSQGGWDQPQHF

d_gene: NA
len: 13
j_gene: TRBJ2-7
abundance: few
v_gene: TRBV11-2
CDR3nt: TGTGCCAGCAGCTTAGGACACAACTACGAGCAGTACTTC
CDR3aa: CASSLGHNYEQYF

d_gene: NA
len: 13
j_gene: TRBJ1-4
abundance: NA
v_gene: TRBV5-5
CDR3nt: TGTGCCAGCAGGACCGACTTGAATGAAAAACTGTTTTTT
CDR3aa: CASRTDLNEKLFF

d_gene: NA
len: 14
j_gene: TRBJ1-1
abundance: NA
v_gene: TRBV5-1
CDR3nt: TGCGCCAGCAGCTTGTTCAAGGGATTGTCTGAAGCTTTCTTT
CDR3aa: CASSLFKGLSEAFF

d_gene: TRBD1
len: 14
j_gene: TRBJ1-5
abundance: NA
v_gene: TRBV4-3
CDR3nt: TGCGCCAGCAGCCAAGACAGGGGGGGTCAGCCCCAGCATTTT
CDR3aa: CASSQDRGGQPQHF

d_gene: NA
len: 11
j_gene: TRBJ1-1
abundance: NA
v_gene: TRBV28
CDR3nt: TGTGCCAGCCGAGGATACACTGAAGCTTTCTTT
CDR3aa: CASRGYTEAFF

d_gene: NA
len: 14
j_gene: TRBJ2-4
abundance: NA
v_gene: TRBV6-5
CDR3nt: TGTGCCAGCAGTTACAAGGGAACCAAAAACATTCAGTACTTC
CDR3aa: CASSYKGTKNIQYF

d_gene: TRBD2
len: 19
j_gene: TRBJ2-3
abundance: NA
v_gene: TRBV19
CDR3nt: TGTGCCAGTACTCCCTTTGGCGGGGGGACTGTCGCCGGCACAGATACGCAGTATTTT
CDR3aa: CASTPFGGGTVAGTDTQYF

d_gene: NA
len: 18
j_gene: TRBJ1-1
abundance: NA
v_gene: TRBV6-1
CDR3nt: TGTGCCAGCAGTGAAGCGCTTCGTTGGGTTGCCATGAACACTGAAGCTTTCTTT
CDR3aa: CASSEALRWVAMNTEAFF

d_gene: TRBD1
len: 16
j_gene: TRBJ2-1
abundance: NA
v_gene: TRBV28
CDR3nt: TGTGCCAGCAGTTTATGGTGGACAGGGGGACACAATGAGCAGTTCTTC
CDR3aa: CASSLWWTGGHNEQFF

d_gene: TRBD1
len: 16
j_gene: TRBJ1-2
abundance: NA
v_gene: TRBV2
CDR3nt: TGTGCCAGCAGGGGACAGGGGCCCTTGGCTAACTATGGCTACACCTTC
CDR3aa: CASRGQGPLANYGYTF

d_gene: NA
len: 13
j_gene: TRBJ1-1
abundance: NA
v_gene: TRBV19
CDR3nt: TGTGCCAGTAGTATTTCCGGGAACACTGAAGCTTTCTTT
CDR3aa: CASSISGNTEAFF

d_gene: TRBD1
len: 11
j_gene: TRBJ1-2
abundance: once
v_gene: TRBV13
CDR3nt: TGTGCCAGCAGCTTAGGGGACAGGGAGAATTTC
CDR3aa: CASSLGDRENF

d_gene: NA
len: 14
j_gene: TRBJ2-5
abundance: NA
v_gene: TRBV14
CDR3nt: TGTGCCAGCAGCCAAGTGTGGAGTTCGGAGACCCAGTACTTC
CDR3aa: CASSQVWSSETQYF

d_gene: NA
len: 12
j_gene: TRBJ2-7
abundance: NA
v_gene: TRBV6-5
CDR3nt: TGTGCCAGCAGTTACAGTAACTACGAGCAGTACTTC
CDR3aa: CASSYSNYEQYF